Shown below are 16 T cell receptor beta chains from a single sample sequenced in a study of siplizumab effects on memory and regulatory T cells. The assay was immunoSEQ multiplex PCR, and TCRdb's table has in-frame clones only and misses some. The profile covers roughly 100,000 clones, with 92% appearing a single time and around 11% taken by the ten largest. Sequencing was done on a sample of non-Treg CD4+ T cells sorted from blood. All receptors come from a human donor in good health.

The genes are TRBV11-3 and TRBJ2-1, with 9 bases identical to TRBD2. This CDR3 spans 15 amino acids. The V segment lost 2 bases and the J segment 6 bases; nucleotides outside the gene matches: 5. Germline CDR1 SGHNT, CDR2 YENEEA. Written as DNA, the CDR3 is TGTGCCAGCAGCTTAATCTATAGCGGGAGCAATGAGCAGTTCTTC. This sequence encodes CASSLIYSGSNEQFF.

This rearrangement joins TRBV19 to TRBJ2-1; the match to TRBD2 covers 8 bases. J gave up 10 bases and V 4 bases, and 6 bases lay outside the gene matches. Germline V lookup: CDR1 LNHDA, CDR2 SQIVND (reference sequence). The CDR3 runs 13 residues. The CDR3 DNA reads TGTGCCAGTAGTAACTTAGCGGGAACAGAGCAGTTCTTC. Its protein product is CASSNLAGTEQFF. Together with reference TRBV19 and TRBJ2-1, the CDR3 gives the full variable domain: DGGITQSPKYLFRKEGQNVTLSCEQNLNHDAMYWYRQDPGQGLRLIYYSQIVNDFQKGDIAEGYSVSREKKESFPLTVTSAQKNPTAFYLCASSNLAGTEQFFGPGTRLTVL.

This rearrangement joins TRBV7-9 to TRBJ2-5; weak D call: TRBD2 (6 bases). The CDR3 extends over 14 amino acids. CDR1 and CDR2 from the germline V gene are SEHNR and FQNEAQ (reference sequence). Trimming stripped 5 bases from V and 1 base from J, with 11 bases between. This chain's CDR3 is CASSGTGSQETQYF. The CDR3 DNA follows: TGTGCCAGCAGCGGGACCGGGAGCCAAGAGACCCAGTACTTC. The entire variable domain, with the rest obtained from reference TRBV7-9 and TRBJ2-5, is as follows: DTGVSQNPRHKITKRGQNVTFRCDPISEHNRLYWYRQTLGQGPEFLTYFQNEAQLEKSRLLSDRFSAERPKGSFSTLEIQRTEQGDSAMYLCASSGTGSQETQYFGPGTRLLVL.

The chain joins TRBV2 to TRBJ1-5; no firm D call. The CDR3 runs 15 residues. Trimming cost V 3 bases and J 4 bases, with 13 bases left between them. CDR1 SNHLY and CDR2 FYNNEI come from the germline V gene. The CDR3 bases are TGTGCCAGCAGTGATCGCCGCAGGATGAATCAGCCCCAGCATTTT. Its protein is CASSDRRRMNQPQHF.

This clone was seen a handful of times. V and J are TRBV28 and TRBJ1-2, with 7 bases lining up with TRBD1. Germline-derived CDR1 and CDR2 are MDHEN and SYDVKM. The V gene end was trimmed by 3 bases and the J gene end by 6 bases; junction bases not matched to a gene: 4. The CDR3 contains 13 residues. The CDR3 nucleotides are TGTGCCAGCAGTTTGACAGGGAACCATGGCTACACCTTC. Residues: CASSLTGNHGYTF.

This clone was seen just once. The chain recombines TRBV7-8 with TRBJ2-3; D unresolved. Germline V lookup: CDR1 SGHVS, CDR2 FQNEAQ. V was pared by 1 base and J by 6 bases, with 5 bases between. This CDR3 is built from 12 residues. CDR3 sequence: CASSLDEDTQYF. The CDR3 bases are TGTGCCAGCAGCTTAGACGAGGATACGCAGTATTTT.

The CDR3 DNA follows: TGTGCCAGCAGCTTGGGAACGGGAGATACGCAGTATTTT. It is translated as CASSLGTGDTQYF. The rearrangement uses TRBV5-6 and TRBJ2-3; D ambiguous. In germline, CDR1 is SGHDT, CDR2 YYEEEE. Trimming removed 0 bases from V and 5 bases from J, with 7 bases in between. The CDR3 sequence is 13 residues long.

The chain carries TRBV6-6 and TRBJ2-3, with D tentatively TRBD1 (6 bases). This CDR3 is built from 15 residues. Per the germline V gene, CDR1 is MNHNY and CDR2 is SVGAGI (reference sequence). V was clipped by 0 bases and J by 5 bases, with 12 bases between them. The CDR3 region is CASSYSQGRGDTQYF. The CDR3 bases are TGTGCCAGCAGTTACTCCCAGGGGAGAGGAGATACGCAGTATTTT.

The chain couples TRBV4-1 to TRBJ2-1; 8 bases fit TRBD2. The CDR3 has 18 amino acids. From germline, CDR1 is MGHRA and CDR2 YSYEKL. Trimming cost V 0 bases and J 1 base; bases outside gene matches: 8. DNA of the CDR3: TGCGCCAGCAGCCAAGATCTGTGGCGGGAGGCTTCCTACAATGAGCAGTTCTTC. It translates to CASSQDLWREASYNEQFF.

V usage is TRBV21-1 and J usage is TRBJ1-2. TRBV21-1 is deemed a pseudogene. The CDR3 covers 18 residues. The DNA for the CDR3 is TGTGCCAGCAGCGACCGGGACCCTGTTGCCGGAATAGACTATGGCTACACCTTC. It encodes CASSDRDPVAGIDYGYTF.

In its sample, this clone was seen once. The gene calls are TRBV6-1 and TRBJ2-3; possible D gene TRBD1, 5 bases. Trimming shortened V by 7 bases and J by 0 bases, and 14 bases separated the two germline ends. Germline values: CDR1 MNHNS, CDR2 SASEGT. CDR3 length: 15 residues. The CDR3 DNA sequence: TGTGCCAGCAAGTTACAGGAAGCTAGCACAGATACGCAGTATTTT. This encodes CASKLQEASTDTQYF.

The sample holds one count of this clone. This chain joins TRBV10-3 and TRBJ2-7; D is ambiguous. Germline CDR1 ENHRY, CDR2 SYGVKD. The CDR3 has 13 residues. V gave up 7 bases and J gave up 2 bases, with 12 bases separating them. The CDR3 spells CAITPGRPYEQYF. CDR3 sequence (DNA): TGTGCCATCACCCCGGGCCGACCCTACGAGCAGTACTTC.

The CDR3, as DNA: TGTGCCAGCAGAATTGGCCAGGTTGCTTATGGCTACACCTTC. This codes for CASRIGQVAYGYTF. The chain carries TRBV5-4 and TRBJ1-2; no clear D gene. The CDR3 contains 14 residues. The germline CDR1 and CDR2 sequences are SGHNT and YYREEE (reference sequence). Trimming left V 5 bases short and J 5 bases short, with 16 bases between. Drawing the rest from reference TRBV5-4 and TRBJ1-2, the complete variable domain is ETGVTQSPTHLIKTRGQQVTLRCSSQSGHNTVSWYQQALGQGPQFIFQYYREEENGRGNFPPRFSGLQFPNYSSELNVNALELDDSALYLCASRIGQVAYGYTFGSGTRLTVV.

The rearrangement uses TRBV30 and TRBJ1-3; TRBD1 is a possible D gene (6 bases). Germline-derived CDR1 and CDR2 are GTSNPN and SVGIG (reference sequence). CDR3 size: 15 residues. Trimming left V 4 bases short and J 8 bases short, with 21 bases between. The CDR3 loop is CAWTPQGILGHTIYF. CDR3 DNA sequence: TGTGCCTGGACGCCGCAGGGGATTCTTGGGCACACCATATATTTT.

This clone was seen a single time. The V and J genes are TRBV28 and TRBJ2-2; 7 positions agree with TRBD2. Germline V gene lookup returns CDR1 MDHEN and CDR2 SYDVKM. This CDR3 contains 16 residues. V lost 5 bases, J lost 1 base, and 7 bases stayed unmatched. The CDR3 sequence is CASSATGGMNTGELFF. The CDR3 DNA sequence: TGTGCCAGCAGTGCCACGGGGGGAATGAACACCGGGGAGCTGTTTTTT.

The CDR3 sequence: CASSPTSYQETQYF. The CDR3 DNA sequence: TGTGCCAGCAGTCCGACTTCCTACCAAGAGACCCAGTACTTC. The chain couples TRBV6-5 to TRBJ2-5; D not certain. The CDR3 runs to 14 residues. Germline-derived CDR1 and CDR2 are MNHEY and SVGAGI. Trimming left V 5 bases short and J 0 bases short, with 10 bases between.